These 11 T cell receptor beta chains share one sample of origin, sequenced in a study of CD8 T cells in ankylosing spondylitis. TCRdb passed the 5' RACE reads through MiXCR, listing each CDR3 protein once. The sample contains 300,000 to 350,000 distinct CDR3 sequences, roughly 14% of which appear only once. The sequenced material came from blood, either unsorted or a sorted T cell fraction (not recorded which). Receptors were obtained from a male donor with ankylosing spondylitis or in good health (not recorded which).

The chain uses TRBV7-9 and TRBJ2-2; TRBD1 matches 9 bases. This CDR3 comprises 15 residues. Germline trimming cut 6 bases from V and 5 bases from J; bases unmatched to any gene: 7. Germline CDR1 SEHNR, CDR2 FQNEAQ (reference sequence). In DNA, the CDR3 is TGTGCCAGCAGGGCCGGGACAGGGCCTACCGGGGAGCTGTTTTTT. This encodes CASRAGTGPTGELFF.

The chain is built from TRBV20-1 and TRBJ2-3; D is uncertain. Germline lookup yields CDR1 DFQATT and CDR2 SNEGSKA (reference sequence). V lost 4 bases to trimming and J lost 4 bases, with 15 bases between them. The CDR3 has 14 amino acids. In DNA, the CDR3 is TGCAGTGCTAAGGGTGGTCTGGTGCCAGATACGCAGTATTTT. The encoded protein is CSAKGGLVPDTQYF.

The table lists this clonotype with a few counts. J is TRBJ2-2 and V is TRBV10-2; 7 positions match TRBD1. V lost 6 bases, J lost 2 bases, and 9 bases stayed unmatched. Looked up from germline, CDR1 is WSHSY and CDR2 is SAAADI. The CDR3 has 16 residues. The CDR3 loop is CASSALGGLNTGELFF. The DNA for the CDR3 is TGCGCCAGCAGCGCCCTAGGGGGCCTCAACACCGGGGAGCTGTTTTTT.

The gene calls are TRBV7-6 and TRBJ1-5; 7 nucleotides match TRBD1. The CDR3 covers 16 residues. Germline values: CDR1 SGHVS, CDR2 FNYEAQ. Trimming at V came to 5 bases and at J to 1 base, leaving 8 bases not matched to a gene. The CDR3 sequence: CASSLGAGGSNQPQHF. The CDR3 DNA reads TGTGCCAGCAGCCTTGGGGCAGGGGGGAGCAATCAGCCCCAGCATTTT.

The chain links TRBV6-2 or TRBV6-3 to TRBJ2-7; D call uncertain. Germline lookup yields CDR1 MNHEY and CDR2 SVGEGT. The CDR3 length is 15 residues. V was clipped by 7 bases and J by 4 bases, with 20 bases between them. The CDR3: CASISPRVGKYEQYF. Here the CDR3 DNA reads TGTGCCAGCATCTCGCCAAGGGTAGGGAAATACGAGCAGTACTTC.

The V call is TRBV12-3 or TRBV12-4, the J call TRBJ1-4; 7 nucleotides match TRBD1. After removal of 7 bases from V and 11 bases from J, the junction contained 16 bases not matched to a gene. The CDR3 has 15 amino acids. The CDR3 bases are TGTGCCAGCACACTCTACGGGACAGTTGGGTATAAACTGTTTTTT. This codes for CASTLYGTVGYKLFF.

The chain combines TRBV6-1 with TRBJ1-1; the D is unclear. The CDR3 has 13 amino acids. The V end was cut by 6 bases, the J end by 0 bases, with 8 bases between. Germline V CDR1 and CDR2: MNHNS, SASEGT. The CDR3 DNA reads as TGTGCCAGCAGCCGTGTAATGAACACTGAAGCTTTCTTT. Encoded protein: CASSRVMNTEAFF.

This chain connects TRBV12-3 or TRBV12-4 to TRBJ1-1; possible D gene TRBD1, 6 bases. Trimming shortened V by 6 bases and J by 4 bases, and 15 bases separated the two germline ends. This CDR3 comprises 14 residues. CDR3 residues: CASRETGAGTEAFF. The CDR3, as DNA: TGTGCCAGCAGGGAGACAGGTGCGGGCACTGAAGCTTTCTTT.

This chain connects TRBV12-3 or TRBV12-4 to TRBJ2-7; 8 bases align to TRBD2. This CDR3 has 18 residues. V lost 0 bases, J lost 0 bases, and 10 bases stayed unmatched. The CDR3: CASSLAPGGSGSSYEQYF. As DNA, the CDR3 is TGTGCCAGCAGTTTAGCGCCTGGGGGGAGCGGGAGCTCCTACGAGCAGTACTTC.

The CDR3 DNA reads TGTGCCAGCAGTTACTCGGGAACTGGCAATCAGCCCCAGCATTTT. Translating it yields CASSYSGTGNQPQHF. The chain uses TRBV6-2 or TRBV6-3 and TRBJ1-5; D gene uncertain. The CDR3 totals 15 residues. Germline V CDR1 and CDR2: MNHEY, SVGEGT. V was clipped by 0 bases and J by 2 bases, with 8 bases between them.

This clonotype showed up just a few times. The chain carries TRBV10-3 and TRBJ2-3; no firm D call. V lost 2 bases and J 2 bases, leaving 5 bases between the germline ends. Germline V gives CDR1 ENHRY, CDR2 SYGVKD. This CDR3 contains 13 residues. CDR3 DNA: TGTGCCATCAGTGAGGCCTTCACAGATACGCAGTATTTT. This gives the protein CAISEAFTDTQYF.